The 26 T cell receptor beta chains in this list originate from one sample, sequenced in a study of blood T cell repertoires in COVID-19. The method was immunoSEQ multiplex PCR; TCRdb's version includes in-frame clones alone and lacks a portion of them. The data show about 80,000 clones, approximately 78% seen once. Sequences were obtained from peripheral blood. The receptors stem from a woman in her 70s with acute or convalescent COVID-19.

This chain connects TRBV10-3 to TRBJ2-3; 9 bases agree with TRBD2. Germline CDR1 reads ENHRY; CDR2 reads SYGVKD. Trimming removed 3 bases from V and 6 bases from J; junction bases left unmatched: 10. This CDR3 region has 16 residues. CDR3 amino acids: CAISDKSGLADDTQYF. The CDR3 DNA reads TGTGCCATCAGTGATAAATCGGGACTAGCAGATGATACGCAGTATTTT.

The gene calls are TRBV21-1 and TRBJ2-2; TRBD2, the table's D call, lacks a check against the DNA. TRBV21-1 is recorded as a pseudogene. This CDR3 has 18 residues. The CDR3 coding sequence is TGTGCCAGCAGCAAAGCTCGGTCAGAGCGGGAGGCAACCGGGGAGCTGTTTTTT. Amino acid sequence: CASSKARSEREATGELFF.

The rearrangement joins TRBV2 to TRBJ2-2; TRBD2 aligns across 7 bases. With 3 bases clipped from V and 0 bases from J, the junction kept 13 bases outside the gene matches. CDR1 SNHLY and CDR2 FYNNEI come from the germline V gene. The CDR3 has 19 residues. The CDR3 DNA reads TGTGCCAGCAGTGATCGGCGGGAGTACTCTCCTGCGAACACCGGGGAGCTGTTTTTT. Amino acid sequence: CASSDRREYSPANTGELFF.

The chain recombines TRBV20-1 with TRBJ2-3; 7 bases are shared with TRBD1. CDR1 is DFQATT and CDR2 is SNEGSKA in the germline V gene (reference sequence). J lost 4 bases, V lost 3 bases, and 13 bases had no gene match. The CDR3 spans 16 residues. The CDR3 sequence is CSASTLKGAWADTQYF. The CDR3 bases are TGCAGTGCTAGTACGCTAAAGGGGGCATGGGCAGATACGCAGTATTTT.

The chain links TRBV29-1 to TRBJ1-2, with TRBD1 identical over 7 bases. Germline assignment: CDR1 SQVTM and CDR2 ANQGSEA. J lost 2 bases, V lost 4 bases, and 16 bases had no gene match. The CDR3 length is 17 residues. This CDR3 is CSVGEGAGGRPNYGYTF. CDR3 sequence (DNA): TGCAGCGTTGGGGAAGGGGCAGGGGGGCGCCCGAACTATGGCTACACCTTC.

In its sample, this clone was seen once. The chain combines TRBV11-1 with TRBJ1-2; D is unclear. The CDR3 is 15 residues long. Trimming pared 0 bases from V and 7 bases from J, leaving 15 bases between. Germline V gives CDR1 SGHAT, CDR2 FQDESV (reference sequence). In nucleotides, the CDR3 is TGTGCCAGCAGCTTAGCGCGGGCCGGGCTTGGTGGCTACACCTTC. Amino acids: CASSLARAGLGGYTF.

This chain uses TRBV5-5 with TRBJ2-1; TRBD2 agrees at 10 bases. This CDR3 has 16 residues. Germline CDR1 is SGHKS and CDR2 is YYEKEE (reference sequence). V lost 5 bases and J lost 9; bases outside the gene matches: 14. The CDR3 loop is CASRQGGLAGVREQFF. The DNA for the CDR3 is TGTGCCAGCAGGCAAGGGGGGCTAGCGGGAGTCCGTGAGCAGTTCTTC.

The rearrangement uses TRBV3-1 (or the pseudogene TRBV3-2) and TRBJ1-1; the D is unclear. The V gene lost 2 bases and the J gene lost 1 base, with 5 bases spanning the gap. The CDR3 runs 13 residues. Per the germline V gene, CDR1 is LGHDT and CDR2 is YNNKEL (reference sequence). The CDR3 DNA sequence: TGTGCCAGCAGCCAACTTAAGAACACTGAAGCTTTCTTT. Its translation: CASSQLKNTEAFF.

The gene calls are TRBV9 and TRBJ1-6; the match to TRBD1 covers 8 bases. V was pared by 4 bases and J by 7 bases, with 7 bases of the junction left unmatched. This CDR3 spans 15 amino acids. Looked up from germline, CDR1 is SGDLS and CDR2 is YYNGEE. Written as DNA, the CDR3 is TGTGCCAGCAGCCCACGGACAGGGTCGAATTCACCCCTCCACTTT. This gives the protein CASSPRTGSNSPLHF. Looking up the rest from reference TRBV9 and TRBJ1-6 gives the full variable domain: DSGVTQTPKHLITATGQRVTLRCSPRSGDLSVYWYQQSLDQGLQFLIQYYNGEERAKGNILERFSAQQFPDLHSELNLSSLELGDSALYFCASSPRTGSNSPLHFGNGTRLTVT.

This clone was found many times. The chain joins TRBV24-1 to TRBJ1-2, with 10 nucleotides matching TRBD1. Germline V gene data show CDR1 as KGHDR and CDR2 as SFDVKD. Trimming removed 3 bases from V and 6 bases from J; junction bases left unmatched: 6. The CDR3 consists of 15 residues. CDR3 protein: CATSDPGTGVNGYTF. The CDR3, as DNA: TGTGCCACCAGTGATCCCGGGACAGGGGTAAATGGCTACACCTTC.

The CDR3 loop is CASSLGHLREQYF. CDR3 nucleotide sequence: TGTGCCAGCAGTTTGGGACACCTTCGGGAGCAGTACTTC. V gene TRBV27 combines with J gene TRBJ2-7; a possible D gene is TRBD1 (6 bases). Deletions cut 3 bases from V and 7 bases from J, with 13 bases between. Germline assignment: CDR1 MNHEY and CDR2 SMNVEV (reference sequence). The CDR3 runs to 13 residues.

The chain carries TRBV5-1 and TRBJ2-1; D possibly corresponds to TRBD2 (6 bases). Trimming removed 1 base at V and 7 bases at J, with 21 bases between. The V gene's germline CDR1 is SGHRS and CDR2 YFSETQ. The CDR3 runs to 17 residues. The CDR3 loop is CASSLLVSGSSGNEQFF. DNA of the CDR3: TGCGCCAGCAGCTTGTTGGTTAGCGGCTCCTCTGGGAATGAGCAGTTCTTC.

The CDR3 DNA reads TGTGCCAGCACTAGCGGGGCGGGAGTTGGCACCGGGGAGCTGTTTTTT. It translates to CASTSGAGVGTGELFF. The chain is built from TRBV25-1 and TRBJ2-2; 9 bases fit TRBD2. J lost 4 bases, V lost 7 bases, and 10 bases had no gene match. The CDR3 loop spans 16 amino acids. Germline values: CDR1 MGHDK, CDR2 SYGVNS.

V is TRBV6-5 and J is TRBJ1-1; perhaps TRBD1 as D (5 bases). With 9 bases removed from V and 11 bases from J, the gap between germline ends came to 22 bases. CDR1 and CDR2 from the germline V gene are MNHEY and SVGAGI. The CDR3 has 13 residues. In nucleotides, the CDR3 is TGTGCCAGTACGGGGGGGTCTTTCCGGGATGCTTTCTTT. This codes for CASTGGSFRDAFF.

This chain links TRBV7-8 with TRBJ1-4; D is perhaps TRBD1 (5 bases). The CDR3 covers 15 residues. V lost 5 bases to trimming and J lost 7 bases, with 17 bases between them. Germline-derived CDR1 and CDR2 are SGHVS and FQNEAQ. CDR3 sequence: CASSVNQGGGEKLFF. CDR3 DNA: TGTGCCAGCAGCGTAAACCAGGGAGGAGGTGAAAAACTGTTTTTT.

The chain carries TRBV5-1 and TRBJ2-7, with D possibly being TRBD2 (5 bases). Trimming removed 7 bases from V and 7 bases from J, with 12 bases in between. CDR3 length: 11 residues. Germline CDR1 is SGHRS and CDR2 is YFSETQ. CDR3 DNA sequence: TGCGCCAGCTCCAAAACGGGGGAGCAGTACTTC. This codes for CASSKTGEQYF. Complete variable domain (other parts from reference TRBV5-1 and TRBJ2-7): KAGVTQTPRYLIKTRGQQVTLSCSPISGHRSVSWYQQTPGQGLQFLFEYFSETQRNKGNFPGRFSGRQFSNSRSEMNVSTLELGDSALYLCASSKTGEQYFGPGTRLTVT.

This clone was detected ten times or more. The CDR3: CAWSSPTGANEKLFF. In DNA, the CDR3 is TGTGCCTGGAGTTCCCCGACAGGGGCGAATGAAAAACTGTTTTTT. The chain recombines TRBV30 with TRBJ1-4, with 8 bases identical to TRBD1. Germline V lookup: CDR1 GTSNPN, CDR2 SVGIG (reference sequence). This CDR3 comprises 15 residues. The V gene end was trimmed by 2 bases and the J gene end by 5 bases; junction bases not matched to a gene: 7.

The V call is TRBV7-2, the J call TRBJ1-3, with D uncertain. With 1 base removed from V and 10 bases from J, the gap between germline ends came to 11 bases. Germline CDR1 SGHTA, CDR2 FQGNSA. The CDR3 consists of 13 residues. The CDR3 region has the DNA TGTGCCAGCAGCTTAGAGGTCAGGCAGACCATATATTTT. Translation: CASSLEVRQTIYF.

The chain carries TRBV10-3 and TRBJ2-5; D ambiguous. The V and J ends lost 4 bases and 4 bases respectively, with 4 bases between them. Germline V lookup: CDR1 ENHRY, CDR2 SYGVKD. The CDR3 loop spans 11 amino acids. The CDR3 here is CAISAGETQYF. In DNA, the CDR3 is TGTGCCATCAGTGCGGGAGAGACCCAGTACTTC.

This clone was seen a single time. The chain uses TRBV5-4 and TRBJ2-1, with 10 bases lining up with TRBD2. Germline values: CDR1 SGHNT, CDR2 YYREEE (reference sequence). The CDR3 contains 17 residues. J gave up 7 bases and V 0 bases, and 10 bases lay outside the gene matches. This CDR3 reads CASSLAGLAGARNEQFF. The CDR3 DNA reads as TGTGCCAGCAGCTTGGCGGGGCTAGCGGGAGCGCGAAATGAGCAGTTCTTC.

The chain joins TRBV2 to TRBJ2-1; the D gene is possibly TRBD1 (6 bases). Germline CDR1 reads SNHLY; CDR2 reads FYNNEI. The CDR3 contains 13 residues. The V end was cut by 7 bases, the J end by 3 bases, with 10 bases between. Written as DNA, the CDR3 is TGTGCCAGCACCATGACAGGCTACAATGAGCAGTTCTTC. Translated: CASTMTGYNEQFF.

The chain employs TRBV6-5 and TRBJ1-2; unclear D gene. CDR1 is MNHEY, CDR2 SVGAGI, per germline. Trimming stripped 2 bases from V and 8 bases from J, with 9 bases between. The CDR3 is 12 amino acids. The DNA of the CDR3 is TGTGCCAGCAGTTACGACACCTTGGGCTACACCTTC. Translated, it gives CASSYDTLGYTF.

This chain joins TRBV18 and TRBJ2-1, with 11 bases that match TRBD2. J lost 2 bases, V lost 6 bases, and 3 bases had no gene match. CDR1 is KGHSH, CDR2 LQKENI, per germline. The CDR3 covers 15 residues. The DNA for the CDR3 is TGTGCCAGCTCGGCGGGACTAGCGGCCTACAATGAGCAGTTCTTC. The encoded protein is CASSAGLAAYNEQFF.

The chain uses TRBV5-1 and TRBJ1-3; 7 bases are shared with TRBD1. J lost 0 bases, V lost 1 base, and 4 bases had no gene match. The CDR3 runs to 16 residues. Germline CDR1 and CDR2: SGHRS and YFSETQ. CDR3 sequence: CASSLRDSNSGNTIYF. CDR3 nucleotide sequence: TGCGCCAGCAGCTTGAGGGACAGCAACTCTGGAAACACCATATATTTT.

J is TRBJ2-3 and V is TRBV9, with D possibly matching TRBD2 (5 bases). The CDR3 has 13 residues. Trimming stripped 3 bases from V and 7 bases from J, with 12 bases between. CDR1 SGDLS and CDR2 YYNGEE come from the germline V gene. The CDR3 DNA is TGTGCCAGCAGCGGCGAGGGTGGCTATACGCAGTATTTT. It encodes CASSGEGGYTQYF.

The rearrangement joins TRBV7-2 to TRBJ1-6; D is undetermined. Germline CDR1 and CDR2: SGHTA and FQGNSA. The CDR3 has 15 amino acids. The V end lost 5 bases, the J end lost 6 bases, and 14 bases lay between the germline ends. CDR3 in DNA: TGTGCCAGCAGCCCCTGGCAGTCGTCTAATTCACCCCTCCACTTT. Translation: CASSPWQSSNSPLHF.